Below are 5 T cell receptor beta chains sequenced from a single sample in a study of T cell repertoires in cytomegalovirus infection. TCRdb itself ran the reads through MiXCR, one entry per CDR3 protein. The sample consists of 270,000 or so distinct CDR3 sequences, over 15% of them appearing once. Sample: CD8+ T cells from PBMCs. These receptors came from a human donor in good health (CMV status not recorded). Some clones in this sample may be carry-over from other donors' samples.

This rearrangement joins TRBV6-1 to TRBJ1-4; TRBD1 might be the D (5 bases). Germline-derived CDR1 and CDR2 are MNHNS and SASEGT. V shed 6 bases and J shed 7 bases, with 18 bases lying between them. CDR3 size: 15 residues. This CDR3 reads CASRQSRRDGEKLFF. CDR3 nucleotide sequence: TGTGCCAGCAGGCAATCGCGCAGGGATGGTGAAAAACTGTTTTTT.

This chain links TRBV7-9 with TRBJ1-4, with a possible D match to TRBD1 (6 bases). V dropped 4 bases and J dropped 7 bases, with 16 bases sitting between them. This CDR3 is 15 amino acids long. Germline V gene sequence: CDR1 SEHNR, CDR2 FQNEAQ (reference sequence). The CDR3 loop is CASSSRDMQFEKLFF. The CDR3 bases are TGTGCCAGCAGCTCGCGGGACATGCAATTTGAAAAACTGTTTTTT.

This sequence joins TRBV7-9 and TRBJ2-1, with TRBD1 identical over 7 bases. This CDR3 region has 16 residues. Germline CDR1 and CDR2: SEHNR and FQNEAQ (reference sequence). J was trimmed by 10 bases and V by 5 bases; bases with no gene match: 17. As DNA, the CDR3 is TGTGCCAGCAGCCCATTCGAGGGGGCGAGCGTTCGGGAGCAGTTCTTC. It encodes CASSPFEGASVREQFF.

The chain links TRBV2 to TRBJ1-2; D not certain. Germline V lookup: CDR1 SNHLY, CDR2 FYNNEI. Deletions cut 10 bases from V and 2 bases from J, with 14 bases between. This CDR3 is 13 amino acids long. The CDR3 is CATPLRGNYGYTF. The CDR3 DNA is TGTGCCACCCCACTTCGGGGAAACTATGGCTACACCTTC.

CDR3 sequence reads: CATSPSGGLTDTQYF. The DNA of the CDR3 is TGTGCCACCAGTCCTAGCGGGGGACTCACAGATACGCAGTATTTT. The chain uses TRBV24-1 and TRBJ2-3; 10 bases map to TRBD2. Germline-derived CDR1 and CDR2 are KGHDR and SFDVKD. Trimming at V came to 6 bases and at J to 2 bases, leaving 4 bases not matched to a gene. The CDR3 is made up of 15 amino acids.